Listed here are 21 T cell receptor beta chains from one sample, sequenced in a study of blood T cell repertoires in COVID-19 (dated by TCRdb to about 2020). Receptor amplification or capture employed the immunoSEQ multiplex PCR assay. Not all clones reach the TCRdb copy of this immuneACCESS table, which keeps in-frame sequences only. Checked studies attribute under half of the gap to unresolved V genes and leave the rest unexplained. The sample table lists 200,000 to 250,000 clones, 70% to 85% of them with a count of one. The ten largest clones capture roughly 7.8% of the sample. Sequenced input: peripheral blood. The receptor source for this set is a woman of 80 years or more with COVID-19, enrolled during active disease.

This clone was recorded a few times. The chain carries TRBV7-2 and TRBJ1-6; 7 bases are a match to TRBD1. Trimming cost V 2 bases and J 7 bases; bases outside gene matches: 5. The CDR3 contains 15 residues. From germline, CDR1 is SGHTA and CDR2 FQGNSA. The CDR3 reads CASSLPGTVNSPLHF. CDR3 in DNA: TGTGCCAGCAGCTTACCCGGGACAGTGAATTCACCCCTCCACTTT.

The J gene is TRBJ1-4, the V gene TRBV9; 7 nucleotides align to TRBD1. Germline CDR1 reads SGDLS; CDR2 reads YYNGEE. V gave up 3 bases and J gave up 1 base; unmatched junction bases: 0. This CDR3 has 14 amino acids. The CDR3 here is CASSDRGTNEKLFF. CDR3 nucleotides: TGTGCCAGCAGCGACAGGGGAACTAATGAAAAACTGTTTTTT.

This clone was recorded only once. CDR3 loop: CASSVEGGGEQFF. The CDR3 nucleotides are TGTGCCAGCAGCGTCGAGGGAGGGGGGGAGCAGTTCTTC. The V and J genes are TRBV6-5 and TRBJ2-1, with TRBD2 as a possible D gene (7 bases). Trimming took off 6 bases at V and 10 bases at J, with 16 bases between the two ends. The CDR3 has 13 amino acids. CDR1 MNHEY and CDR2 SVGAGI come from the germline V gene.

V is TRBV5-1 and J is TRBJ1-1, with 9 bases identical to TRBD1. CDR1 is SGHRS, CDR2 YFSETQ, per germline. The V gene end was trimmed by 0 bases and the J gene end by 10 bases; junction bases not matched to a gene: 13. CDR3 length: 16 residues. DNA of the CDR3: TGCGCCAGCAGCTTGGGACCGGGACAGGGAAGAGTGGTAGCTTTCTTT. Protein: CASSLGPGQGRVVAFF. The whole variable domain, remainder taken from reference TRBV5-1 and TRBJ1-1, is KAGVTQTPRYLIKTRGQQVTLSCSPISGHRSVSWYQQTPGQGLQFLFEYFSETQRNKGNFPGRFSGRQFSNSRSEMNVSTLELGDSALYLCASSLGPGQGRVVAFFGQGTRLTVV.

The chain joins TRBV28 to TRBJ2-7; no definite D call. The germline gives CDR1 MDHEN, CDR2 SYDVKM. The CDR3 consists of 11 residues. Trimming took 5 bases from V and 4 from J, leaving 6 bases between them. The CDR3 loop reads CASSPLYEQYF. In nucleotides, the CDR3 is TGTGCCAGCAGTCCCCTATACGAGCAGTACTTC.

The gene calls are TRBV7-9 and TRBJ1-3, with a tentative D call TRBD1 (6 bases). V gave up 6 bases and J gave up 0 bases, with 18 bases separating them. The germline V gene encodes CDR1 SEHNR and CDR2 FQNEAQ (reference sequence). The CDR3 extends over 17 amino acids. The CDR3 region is CASRDPTGPASGNTIYF. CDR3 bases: TGTGCCAGCAGGGACCCGACAGGTCCGGCCTCTGGAAACACCATATATTTT.

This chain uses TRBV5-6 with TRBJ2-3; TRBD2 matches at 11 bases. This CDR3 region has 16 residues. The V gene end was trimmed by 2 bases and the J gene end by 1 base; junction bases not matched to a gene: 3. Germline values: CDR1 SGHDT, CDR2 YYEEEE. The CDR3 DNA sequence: TGTGCCAGCAGCTTCCTAGCGGGGGGACGCACAGATACGCAGTATTTT. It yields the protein CASSFLAGGRTDTQYF.

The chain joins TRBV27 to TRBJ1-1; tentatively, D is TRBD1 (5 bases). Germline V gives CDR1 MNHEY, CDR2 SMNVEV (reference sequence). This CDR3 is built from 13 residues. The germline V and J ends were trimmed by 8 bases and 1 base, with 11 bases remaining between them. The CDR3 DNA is TGTGCCAGCTCGGGGGATTGGAACACTGAAGCTTTCTTT. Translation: CASSGDWNTEAFF.

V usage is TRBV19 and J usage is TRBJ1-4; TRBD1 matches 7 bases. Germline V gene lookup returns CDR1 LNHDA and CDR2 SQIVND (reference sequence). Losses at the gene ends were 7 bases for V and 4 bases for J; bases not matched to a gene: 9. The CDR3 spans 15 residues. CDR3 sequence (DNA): TGTGCCAGTACCCATTCCGGGACAGTTAATGAAAAACTGTTTTTT. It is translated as CASTHSGTVNEKLFF.

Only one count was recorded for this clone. CDR3 loop: CASSLKGLAGGLWTDTQYF. DNA of the CDR3: TGTGCCAGCAGCCTAAAGGGACTAGCGGGGGGGTTATGGACAGATACGCAGTATTTT. The genes are TRBV7-2 and TRBJ2-3; 16 bases agree with TRBD2. V dropped 5 bases and J dropped 3; count of bases not matched to a gene: 11. CDR1 is SGHTA, CDR2 FQGNSA, per germline. This CDR3 comprises 19 residues.

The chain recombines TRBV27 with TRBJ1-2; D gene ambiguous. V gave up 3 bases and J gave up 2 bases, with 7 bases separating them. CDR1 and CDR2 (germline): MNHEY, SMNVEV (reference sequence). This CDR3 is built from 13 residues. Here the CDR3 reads CASSLRQNYGYTF. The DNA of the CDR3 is TGTGCCAGCAGTTTGCGGCAGAACTATGGCTACACCTTC.

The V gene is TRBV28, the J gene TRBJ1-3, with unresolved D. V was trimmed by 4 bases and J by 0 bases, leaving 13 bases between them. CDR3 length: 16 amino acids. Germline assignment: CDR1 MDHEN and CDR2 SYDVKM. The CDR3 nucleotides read TGTGCCAGCAGTTCCCTAAGACTGATCTCTGGAAACACCATATATTTT. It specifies CASSSLRLISGNTIYF.

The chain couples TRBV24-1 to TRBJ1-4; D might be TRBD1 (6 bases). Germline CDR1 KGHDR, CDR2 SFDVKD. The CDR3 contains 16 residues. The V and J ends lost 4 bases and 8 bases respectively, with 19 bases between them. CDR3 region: CATSDPKPGESEKLFF. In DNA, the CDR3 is TGTGCCACCAGTGACCCGAAGCCAGGGGAGAGCGAAAAACTGTTTTTT.

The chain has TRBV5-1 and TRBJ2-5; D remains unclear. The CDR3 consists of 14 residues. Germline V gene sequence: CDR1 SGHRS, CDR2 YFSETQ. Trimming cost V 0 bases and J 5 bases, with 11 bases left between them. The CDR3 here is CASSLGFVEETQYF. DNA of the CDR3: TGCGCCAGCAGCTTGGGGTTCGTAGAGGAGACCCAGTACTTC.

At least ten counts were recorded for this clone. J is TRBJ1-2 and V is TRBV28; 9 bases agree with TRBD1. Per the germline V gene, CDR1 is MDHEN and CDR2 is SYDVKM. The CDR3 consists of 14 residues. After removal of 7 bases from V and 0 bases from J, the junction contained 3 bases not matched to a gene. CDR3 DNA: TGTGCCAGCACCCGACAGGGGGCTAACTATGGCTACACCTTC. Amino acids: CASTRQGANYGYTF.

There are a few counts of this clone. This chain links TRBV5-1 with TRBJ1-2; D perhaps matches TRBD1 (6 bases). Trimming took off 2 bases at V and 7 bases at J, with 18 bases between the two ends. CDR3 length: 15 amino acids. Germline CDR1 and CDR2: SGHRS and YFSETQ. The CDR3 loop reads CASSFQGRGAIGYTF. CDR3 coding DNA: TGCGCCAGCAGCTTCCAAGGGCGGGGGGCGATTGGCTACACCTTC. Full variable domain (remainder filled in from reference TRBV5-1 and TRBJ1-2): KAGVTQTPRYLIKTRGQQVTLSCSPISGHRSVSWYQQTPGQGLQFLFEYFSETQRNKGNFPGRFSGRQFSNSRSEMNVSTLELGDSALYLCASSFQGRGAIGYTFGSGTRLTVV.

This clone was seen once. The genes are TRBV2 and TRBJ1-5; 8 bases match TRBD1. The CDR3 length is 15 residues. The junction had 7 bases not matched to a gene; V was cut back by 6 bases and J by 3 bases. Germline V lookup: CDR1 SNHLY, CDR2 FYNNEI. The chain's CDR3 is CASRDGTGTNQPQHF. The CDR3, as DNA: TGTGCCAGCAGGGACGGGACAGGCACCAATCAGCCCCAGCATTTT.

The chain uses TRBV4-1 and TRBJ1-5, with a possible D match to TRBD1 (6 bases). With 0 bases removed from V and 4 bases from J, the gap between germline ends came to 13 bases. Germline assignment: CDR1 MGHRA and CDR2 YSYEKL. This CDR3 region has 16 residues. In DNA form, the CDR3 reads TGCGCCAGCAGCCAAGATCCAGGGGCAGGGAATCAGCCCCAGCATTTT. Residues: CASSQDPGAGNQPQHF.

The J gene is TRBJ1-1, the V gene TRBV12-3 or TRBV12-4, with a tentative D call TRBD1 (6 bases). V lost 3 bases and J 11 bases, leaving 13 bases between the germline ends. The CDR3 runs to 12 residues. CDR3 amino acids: CASSLDRRTAFF. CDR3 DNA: TGTGCCAGCAGTTTGGACAGAAGAACGGCTTTCTTT.

The CDR3 DNA is TGTGCCAGCAGTTCGAGGGGGACCGGGGAGCTGTTTTTT. Its translation: CASSSRGTGELFF. The chain joins TRBV12-3 or TRBV12-4 to TRBJ2-2, with D maybe TRBD1 (6 bases). Trimming removed 4 bases from V and 5 bases from J, with 8 bases in between. CDR3 length: 13 amino acids.

In DNA, the CDR3 is TGTGCCAGCAGCCAAGGCGGGACAGCGAGTGAAAAACTGTTTTTT. Residues: CASSQGGTASEKLFF. The chain carries TRBV14 and TRBJ1-4; TRBD1 agrees at 7 bases. V lost 1 base, J lost 7 bases, and 6 bases stayed unmatched. This CDR3 region has 15 residues. CDR1 and CDR2 (germline): SGHDN, FVKESK.